This T cell receptor (beta chain) comes out of a study of beta chain features in type 1 diabetes. CDR1 is SNHLY, CDR2 FYNNEI, per germline. CDR3 length equals 19 residues. V lost 4 bases and J lost 6; bases outside the gene matches: 20. Expressed TCRB transcripts got sequenced, as all isolated RNA was reverse transcribed. The method was immunoSEQ multiplex PCR; TCRdb's version includes in-frame clones alone and lacks a portion of them. The top ten clones hold over 0.35% of a sample with approximately 90,000 clones, about 32% of them seen once. This TCR came from a woman between 18 and 29 years old in good health. The material sequenced was stem cell memory CD4+ T cells from blood. The chain recombines TRBV2 with TRBJ2-1, with 8 bases aligning to TRBD2. The CDR3 sequence: CASSVGRGGSGAGVNEQFF. DNA for the CDR3: TGTGCCAGCAGTGTAGGTCGCGGGGGGTCCGGAGCGGGGGTCAATGAGCAGTTCTTC.